This T cell receptor beta chain was captured by sequencing in a study of T cell responses to AZD1222 COVID-19 vaccine. Details on this clone: What it recognizes is unknown.

Pooling covered second doses at about 4 or about 12 weeks. Study-wide findings and caveats: White British people made up most donors, females outnumbered males, and clonal diversity was possibly underestimated. Researchers took repertoire samples only after the peak T cell response had come.

Trimming stripped 6 bases from V and 2 bases from J, with 17 bases between. CDR1 is KGHSH and CDR2 is LQKENI in the germline V gene. The CDR3 spans 15 residues. The assay was immunoSEQ multiplex PCR, and TCRdb's table has in-frame clones only and misses some. This sample carries some 96,000 clones, roughly 83% of them seen once, and the ten largest clones take 14%. This specimen was peripheral blood, taken 28 days after the second AZD1222 dose. The chain links TRBV18 to TRBJ2-7; D unresolved. The sequence was obtained from an adult who received the AZD1222 COVID-19 vaccine. CDR3 sequence: CASSPPRNLAYEQYF. Written as DNA, the CDR3 is TGTGCCAGCTCTCCCCCCCGGAACCTAGCCTACGAGCAGTACTTC.